The T cell receptor (beta chain) described here comes from a study of blood T cell repertoires in COVID-19. Repertoires were generated with immunoSEQ multiplex PCR, while TCRdb's copy carries only in-frame clones and drops some. Of more than 250,000 clones listed, around 91% are singletons. Of note for this clone: Since a much larger clone is just one base distant, this may be a read error.

Recruitment covered about 25 US areas and drew participants whose ages spanned about 18 to 95 years. The germline V gene has CDR1 SNHLY and CDR2 FYNNEI. The V gene lost 6 bases and the J gene lost 2 bases, with 11 bases spanning the gap. The CDR3 totals 13 residues. The sample taken for sequencing was PBMCs or T cells enriched from blood (not recorded which). The chain joins TRBV2 to TRBJ2-7; D possibly corresponds to TRBD1 (6 bases). The sequence derives from a woman aged 18 to 35 with acute COVID-19. The CDR3 loop reads CASRKGQAYEQYF. DNA for the CDR3: TGTGCCAGCAGAAAGGGACAAGCCTACGAGCAGTACTTC.